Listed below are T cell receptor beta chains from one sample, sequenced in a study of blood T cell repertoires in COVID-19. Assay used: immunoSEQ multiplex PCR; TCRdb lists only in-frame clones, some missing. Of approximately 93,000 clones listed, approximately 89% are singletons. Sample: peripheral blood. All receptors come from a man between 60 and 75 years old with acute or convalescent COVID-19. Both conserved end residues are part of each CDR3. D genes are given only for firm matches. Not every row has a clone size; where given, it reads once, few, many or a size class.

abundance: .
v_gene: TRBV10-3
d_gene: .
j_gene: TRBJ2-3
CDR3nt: TGTGCCATCCGTGAGAACAGCGCGGGAGATACGCAGTATTTT
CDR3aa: CAIRENSAGDTQYF

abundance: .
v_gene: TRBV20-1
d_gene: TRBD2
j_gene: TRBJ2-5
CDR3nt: TGCAGTGCTAGTAAGGCTAGCGGGCGGCAGACCCAGTACTTC
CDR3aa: CSASKASGRQTQYF

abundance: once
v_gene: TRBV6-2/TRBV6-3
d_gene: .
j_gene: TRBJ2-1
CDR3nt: TGTGCCAGCAGTTACCTCAGGGGATGGGACAATGAGCAGTTCTTC
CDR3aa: CASSYLRGWDNEQFF

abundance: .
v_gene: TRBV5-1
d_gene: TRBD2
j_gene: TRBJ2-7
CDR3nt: TGCGCCAGCAGAGCGGGGTACGAGCAGTACTTC
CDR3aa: CASRAGYEQYF

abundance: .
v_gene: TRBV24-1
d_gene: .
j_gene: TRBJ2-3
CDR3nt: TGTGCCACCAGAGGGACACGCACAGATACGCAGTATTTT
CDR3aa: CATRGTRTDTQYF

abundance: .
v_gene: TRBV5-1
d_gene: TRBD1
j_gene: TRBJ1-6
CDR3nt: TGCGCCAGCAGCAGCCGGGACAGGGTAGATTCACCCCTCCACTTT
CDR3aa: CASSSRDRVDSPLHF

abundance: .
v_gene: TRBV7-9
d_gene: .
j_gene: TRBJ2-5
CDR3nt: TGTGCCAGCAGCTCAAAACAGGTCCAAGAGACCCAGTACTTC
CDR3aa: CASSSKQVQETQYF

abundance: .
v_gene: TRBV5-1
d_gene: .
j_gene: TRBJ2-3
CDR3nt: TGCGCCAGCAGCTTGGAGTCAGGGGGGGATACGCAGTATTTT
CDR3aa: CASSLESGGDTQYF

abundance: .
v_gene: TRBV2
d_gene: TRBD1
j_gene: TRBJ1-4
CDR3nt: TGTGCCAGCAGTGTGGACAGGACAACTAATGAAAAACTGTTTTTT
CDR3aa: CASSVDRTTNEKLFF

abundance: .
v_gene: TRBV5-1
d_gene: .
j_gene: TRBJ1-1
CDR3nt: TGCGCCAGCAGCTTGGCCCGCGGGAACACTGAAGCTTTCTTT
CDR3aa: CASSLARGNTEAFF

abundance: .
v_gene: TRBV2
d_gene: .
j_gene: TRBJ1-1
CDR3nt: TGTGCCAGCAAGGAGGGGCTCACTGAAGCTTTCTTT
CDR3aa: CASKEGLTEAFF

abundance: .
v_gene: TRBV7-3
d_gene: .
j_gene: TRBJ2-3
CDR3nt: TGTGCCAGCAGCTCCCTGGCGGGTACGCAGTATTTT
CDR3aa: CASSSLAGTQYF

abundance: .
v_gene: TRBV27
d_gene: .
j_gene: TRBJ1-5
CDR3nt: TGTGCCAGACCCCCGGGGGGTCAGCCCCAGCATTTT
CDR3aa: CARPPGGQPQHF

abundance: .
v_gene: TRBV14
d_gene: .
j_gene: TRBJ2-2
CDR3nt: TGTGCCAGCAGCCAAAGAGGGATTACCGGGGAGCTGTTTTTT
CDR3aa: CASSQRGITGELFF

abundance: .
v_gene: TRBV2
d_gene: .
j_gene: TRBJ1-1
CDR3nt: TGTGCCAGCAGTTTACGACAGGCCAACACTGAAGCTTTCTTT
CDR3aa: CASSLRQANTEAFF

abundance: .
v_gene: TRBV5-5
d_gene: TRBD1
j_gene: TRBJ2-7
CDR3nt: TGTGCCAGCAGCGGGGACAGGGGGAGTCACTACGAGCAGTACTTC
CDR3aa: CASSGDRGSHYEQYF

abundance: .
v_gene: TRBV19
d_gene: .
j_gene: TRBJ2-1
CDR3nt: TGTGCCAGTAGTCGAGCGGTAAGCTCCTACAATGAGCAGTTCTTC
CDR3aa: CASSRAVSSYNEQFF

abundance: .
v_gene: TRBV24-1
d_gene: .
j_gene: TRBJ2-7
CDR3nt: TGTGCCACCAGTGATTCCCGGGACTCATCCTACGAGCAGTACTTC
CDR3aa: CATSDSRDSSYEQYF

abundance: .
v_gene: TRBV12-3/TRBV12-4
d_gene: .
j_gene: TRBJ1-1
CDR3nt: TGTGCCAGCAGCAAGGGACTTCGGACTGAAGCTTTCTTT
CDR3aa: CASSKGLRTEAFF

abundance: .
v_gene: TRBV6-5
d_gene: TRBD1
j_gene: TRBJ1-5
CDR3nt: TGTGCCAGCAGTTTACAGGGGTTACCGGATCAGCCCCAGCATTTT
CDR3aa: CASSLQGLPDQPQHF

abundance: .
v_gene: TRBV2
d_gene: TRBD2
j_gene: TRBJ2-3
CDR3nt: TGTGCCAGCAGCAGACTTTCTAGCGGGAGCACAGATACGCAGTATTTT
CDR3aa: CASSRLSSGSTDTQYF

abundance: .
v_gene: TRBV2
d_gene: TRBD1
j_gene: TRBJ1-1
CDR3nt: TGTGCCAGCAGAGAGGACAGGGGGGGGACTGAAGCTTTCTTT
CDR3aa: CASREDRGGTEAFF

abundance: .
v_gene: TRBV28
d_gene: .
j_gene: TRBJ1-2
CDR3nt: TGTGCCAGCAAGTCGGGGGTAGGCGGCTACACCTTC
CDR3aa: CASKSGVGGYTF

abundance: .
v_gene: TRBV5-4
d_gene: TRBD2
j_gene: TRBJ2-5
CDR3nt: TGTGCCAGCAAACTAGCGGGATATGAGACCCAGTACTTC
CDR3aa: CASKLAGYETQYF

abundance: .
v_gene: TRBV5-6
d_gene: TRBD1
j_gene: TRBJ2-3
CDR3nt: TGTGCCAGCAGTATCCGGGACAGGGGCCCAGATACGCAGTATTTT
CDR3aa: CASSIRDRGPDTQYF

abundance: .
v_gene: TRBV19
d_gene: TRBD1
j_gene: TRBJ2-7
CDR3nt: TGTGCCAGTAGTATTTTCCATGGACAGGGGAATTCGGACGAGCAGTACTTC
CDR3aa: CASSIFHGQGNSDEQYF

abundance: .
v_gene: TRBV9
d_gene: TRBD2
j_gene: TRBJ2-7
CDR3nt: TGTGCCCGCCGCGGGGGCGGGGGGGGGCGGGAGTCTGATGAGCAGTACTTC
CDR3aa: CARRGGGGGRESDEQYF

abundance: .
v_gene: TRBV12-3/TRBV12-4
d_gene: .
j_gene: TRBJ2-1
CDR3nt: TGTGCCAGCAGTTTGGGAGAGTACAATGAGCAGTTCTTC
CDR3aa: CASSLGEYNEQFF

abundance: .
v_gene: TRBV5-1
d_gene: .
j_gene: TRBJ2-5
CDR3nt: TGCGCCAGCAGCTTGGGTAGGGGCGCGGAGACCCAGTACTTC
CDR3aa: CASSLGRGAETQYF

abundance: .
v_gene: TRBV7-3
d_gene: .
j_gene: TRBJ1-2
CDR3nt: TGTGCCAGCAGCCCCCGGGGGGCAGGGTATGGCTACACCTTC
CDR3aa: CASSPRGAGYGYTF

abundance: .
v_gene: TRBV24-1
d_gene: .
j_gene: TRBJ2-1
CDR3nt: TGTGCCACCAGTGATTTGACTGAGGAACAGTTCTTC
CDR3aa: CATSDLTEEQFF

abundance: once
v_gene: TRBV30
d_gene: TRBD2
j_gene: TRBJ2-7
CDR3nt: TGTGCCTGGAGTGTAACTCAGCGGGGCCGCGAGCAGTACTTC
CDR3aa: CAWSVTQRGREQYF

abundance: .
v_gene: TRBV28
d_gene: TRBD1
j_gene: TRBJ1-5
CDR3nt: TGTGCCAGCAGAGACAGGGGAGGGAATTATAGCAATCAGCCCCAGCATTTT
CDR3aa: CASRDRGGNYSNQPQHF

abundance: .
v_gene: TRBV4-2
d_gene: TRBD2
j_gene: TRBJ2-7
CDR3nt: TGTGCCAGCAGCCTCACCCCCCTGACTAGCGGGAGAGGGAACTACGAGCAGTACTTC
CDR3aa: CASSLTPLTSGRGNYEQYF

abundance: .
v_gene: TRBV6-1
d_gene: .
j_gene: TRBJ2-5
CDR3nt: TGTGCCAGCAGTGAAAGCGGCAGGCAAGAGACCCAGTACTTC
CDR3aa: CASSESGRQETQYF

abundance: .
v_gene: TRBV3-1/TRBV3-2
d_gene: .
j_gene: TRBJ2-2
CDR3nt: TGTGCCAGCAGCACCCCTATTATACTAGCCCCCGGGGAGCTGTTTTTT
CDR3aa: CASSTPIILAPGELFF

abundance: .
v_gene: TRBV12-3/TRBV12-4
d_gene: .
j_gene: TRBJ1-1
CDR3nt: TGTGCCAGCGCCGCGGGTTTCGAAGCTTTCTTT
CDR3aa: CASAAGFEAFF

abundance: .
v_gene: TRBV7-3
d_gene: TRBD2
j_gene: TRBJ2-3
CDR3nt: TGTGCCAGCAGTCGTAGCGGGGGGGCGGCAGATACGCAGTATTTT
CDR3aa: CASSRSGGAADTQYF

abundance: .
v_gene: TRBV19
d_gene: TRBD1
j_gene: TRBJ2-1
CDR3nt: TGTGCCAGTAGAGTTGCAGGCTCACAGGGGGCCGGTGAGCAGTTCTTC
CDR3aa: CASRVAGSQGAGEQFF

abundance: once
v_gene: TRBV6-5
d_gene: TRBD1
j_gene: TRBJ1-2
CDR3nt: TGTGCCAGCAGTTATTCAGGGGGCGGGTTTGGCTACACCTTC
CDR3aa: CASSYSGGGFGYTF

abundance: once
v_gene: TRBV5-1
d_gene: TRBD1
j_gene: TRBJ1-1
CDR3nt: TGCGCCAGCAGCCCACAGGGGGCGGGTGAACACCAAGCTTTCTTT
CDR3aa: CASSPQGAGEHQAFF

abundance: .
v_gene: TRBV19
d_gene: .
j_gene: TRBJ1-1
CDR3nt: TGTGCCAGTAGTATGTACAGGGAGGGGACTGAAGCTTTCTTT
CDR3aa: CASSMYREGTEAFF

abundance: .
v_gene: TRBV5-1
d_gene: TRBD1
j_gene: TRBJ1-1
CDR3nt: TGCGCCAGCAGCTCACAGGGGGATACTGAAGCTTTCTTT
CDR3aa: CASSSQGDTEAFF

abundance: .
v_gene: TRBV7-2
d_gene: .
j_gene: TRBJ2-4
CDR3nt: TGTGCCAGCAGCTTAGTCGCTGTGGCAGACAACAAAAACATTCAGTACTTC
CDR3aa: CASSLVAVADNKNIQYF

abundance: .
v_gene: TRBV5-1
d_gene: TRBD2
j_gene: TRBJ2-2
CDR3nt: TGCGCCAGCAGCGGGGGGGACACCGGGGAGCTGTTTTTT
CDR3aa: CASSGGDTGELFF